This T cell receptor beta chain derives from a study of Ad26.COV2.S vaccination and SARS-CoV-2 variants. Study in general: Vaccine-arm donor from the placebo-controlled COV1001 Ad26.COV2.S trial.

Data came from immunoSEQ multiplex PCR; TCRdb stores just in-frame clones and leaves some out. Seen here are 240,000 or so clones, roughly 90% observed once, and the top ten hold around 11%. The treatment was: roughly 20 received Ad26.COV2.S at low or high dose, single or two shots; about five received placebo; per-sample allocation not given. The study sampled participants on day 63 after the first vaccine or placebo injection. Whoever gave the sample was an adult aged 18-55 years in Boston. Study-level findings and limits: With respect to non-spike TCR breadth, vaccine and placebo recipients were similar.

V shed 6 bases and J shed 0 bases, with 18 bases lying between them. The CDR3 loop spans 18 amino acids. Germline values: CDR1 MNHEY, CDR2 SVGEGT. Worth noting for this clone: Its antigen remains unknown.

Sequenced material: peripheral blood, taken in a trial of Ad26.COV2.S vaccine versus placebo. The chain employs TRBV6-2 or TRBV6-3 and TRBJ2-6; a weak D match, TRBD2 (7 bases). This receptor was identified in a person aged 18-60 years who received the Ad26.COV2.S COVID-19 vaccine or a placebo. The CDR3 nucleotides read TGTGCCAGCAGCCCCACCGGGGGGCGCCACTCTGGGGCCAACGTCCTGACTTTC. This encodes CASSPTGGRHSGANVLTF.